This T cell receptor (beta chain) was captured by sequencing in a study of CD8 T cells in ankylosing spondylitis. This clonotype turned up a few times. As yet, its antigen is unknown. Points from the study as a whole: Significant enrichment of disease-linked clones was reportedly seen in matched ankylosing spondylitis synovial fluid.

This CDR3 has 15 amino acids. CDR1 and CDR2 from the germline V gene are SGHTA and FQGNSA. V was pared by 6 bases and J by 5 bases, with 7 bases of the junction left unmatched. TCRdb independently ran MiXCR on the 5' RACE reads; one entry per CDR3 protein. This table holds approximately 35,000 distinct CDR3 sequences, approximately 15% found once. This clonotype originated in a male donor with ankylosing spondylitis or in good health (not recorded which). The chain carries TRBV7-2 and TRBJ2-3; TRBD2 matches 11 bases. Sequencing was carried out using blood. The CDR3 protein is CASRLRLAGIDTQYF. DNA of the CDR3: TGTGCCAGCAGATTGCGACTAGCGGGGATAGATACGCAGTATTTT.